Reported below is one T cell receptor (beta chain). TCRdb reprocessed the RT-PCR reads with MiXCR, giving one entry per CDR3 protein. Here the sample spans more than 600,000 distinct CDR3 sequences, 12% to 15% being singletons. CDR3 length: 14 residues. Germline V gene data show CDR1 as MDHEN and CDR2 as SYDVKM. J was trimmed by 2 bases and V by 8 bases; bases with no gene match: 4. The gene calls are TRBV28 and TRBJ1-5; TRBD1 agrees at 9 bases. The sequenced sample was memory CD4+ T cells from blood. This clonotype was sampled from a female donor in good health, serving as a healthy control. The CDR3 loop reads CASGDREGNQPQHF. In DNA form, the CDR3 reads TGTGCCAGCGGGGACAGGGAAGGCAATCAGCCCCAGCATTTT.